This TCR beta chain was captured in a study of blood T cell repertoires in COVID-19. For the study at large: COVID-19 samples, acute and convalescent, were from the United States, Italy and Spain. Sources were T cells, B-cell-depleted T cells, or PBMCs; the material itself was cDNA or gDNA.

In the study's own analysis: Cell counts per sample came from amplifying reference gene primers. Some clones are missing from TCRdb's copy, which holds only in-frame ones; the method was immunoSEQ multiplex PCR. Clonal size and the V and J genes are those of that table, whereas D and trimming came from the DNA. In the table there are roughly 290,000 clones, around nine tenths of which are singletons. This clone was found a few times. The CDR3 contains 14 residues. The V segment lost 3 bases and the J segment 15 bases; nucleotides outside the gene matches: 7. Germline lookup yields CDR1 KGHSH and CDR2 LQKENI.

The chain has TRBV18 and TRBJ1-6; 11 bases agree with TRBD1. The clonotype originates from a man younger than 45 with acute or convalescent COVID-19. The source material was peripheral blood. The CDR3 loop reads CASSPDRGLGDLHF. The CDR3 bases are TGTGCCAGCTCACCGGACAGGGGGCTGGGGGACCTCCACTTT.